These T cell receptor beta chains were read from a single sample in a study of blood T cell repertoires in COVID-19. Assay used: immunoSEQ multiplex PCR; TCRdb lists only in-frame clones, some missing. The table records roughly 300,000 clones, around 86% of them present only once. Sequenced input: PBMCs or T cells enriched from blood (not recorded which). The source of these receptors is a woman between 40 and 55 years old with acute COVID-19. CDR3s include the opening cysteine and the closing phenylalanine or tryptophan. A D gene is named only where the DNA matches it firmly. Rows give clone size only sometimes, using once, few, many, or a class for an expanded clone.

J gene | D gene | V gene | clone size | CDR3 protein | CDR3 DNA
TRBJ2-5 | NA | TRBV6-2/TRBV6-3 | NA | CASSSRGETQYF | TGTGCCAGCAGTTCGCGGGGTGAGACCCAGTACTTC
TRBJ1-2 | NA | TRBV7-2 | NA | CASSLVSTPYGYTF | TGTGCCAGCAGCTTAGTTTCCACTCCCTATGGCTACACCTTC
TRBJ2-1 | NA | TRBV6-6 | NA | CASSYGAGAIYNEQFF | TGTGCCAGCAGTTACGGGGCGGGGGCGATTTACAATGAGCAGTTCTTC
TRBJ2-7 | TRBD1 | TRBV11-2 | NA | CASSRHSTGKTYEQYF | TGTGCCAGCAGCCGCCATTCGACAGGGAAAACGTACGAGCAGTACTTC
TRBJ2-7 | TRBD2 | TRBV7-9 | NA | CASSLQGLAGGYEQYF | TGTGCCAGCAGCTTGCAGGGACTAGCGGGGGGATATGAGCAGTACTTC
TRBJ2-7 | TRBD2 | TRBV28 | NA | CASSLYRSGRPYEQYF | TGTGCCAGCAGTTTATACCGTAGCGGGAGACCCTACGAGCAGTACTTC
TRBJ2-2 | TRBD1 | TRBV10-3 | NA | CAISEAGTGLSGELFF | TGTGCCATCAGTGAGGCCGGGACAGGGCTAAGCGGGGAGCTGTTTTTT
TRBJ1-2 | NA | TRBV4-3 | NA | CASSQVQGASNYGYTF | TGCGCCAGCAGCCAAGTACAGGGCGCCTCTAACTATGGCTACACCTTC
TRBJ1-3 | NA | TRBV6-5 | NA | CASSNTGMSGNTIYF | TGTGCCAGCAGCAACACAGGGATGTCTGGAAACACCATATATTTT
TRBJ1-5 | TRBD1 | TRBV7-8 | few | CASSLDRYSNQPQHF | TGTGCCAGCAGCTTGGACAGGTATAGCAATCAGCCCCAGCATTTT
TRBJ2-1 | TRBD1 | TRBV11-2 | NA | CASSPDRGSYNEQFF | TGTGCCAGCAGCCCCGACAGGGGGTCGTACAATGAGCAGTTCTTC
TRBJ2-1 | TRBD2 | TRBV9 | NA | CASSGSGSSYNEQFF | TGTGCCAGCAGCGGTAGCGGGAGCTCCTACAATGAGCAGTTCTTC
TRBJ2-1 | TRBD1 | TRBV19 | NA | CASSPTGGNEQFF | TGTGCCAGTAGCCCTACAGGGGGCAATGAGCAGTTCTTC
TRBJ1-1 | TRBD1 | TRBV3-1/TRBV3-2 | NA | CASSLGQTTEAFF | TGTGCCAGCAGCCTGGGACAGACCACTGAAGCTTTCTTT
TRBJ1-1 | TRBD1 | TRBV5-1 | NA | CASSTGTGQKNTEAFF | TGCGCCAGCAGCACGGGGACAGGGCAAAAGAACACTGAAGCTTTCTTT
TRBJ1-2 | NA | TRBV2 | few | CASSSVLNYGYTF | TGTGCCAGCTCTTCGGTGCTTAACTATGGCTACACCTTC
TRBJ1-2 | TRBD1 | TRBV7-6 | NA | CASSLGQGGSYGYTF | TGTGCCAGCAGCTTAGGGCAGGGGGGCTCCTATGGCTACACCTTC
TRBJ1-1 | NA | TRBV18 | NA | CASSPLLETEAFF | TGTGCCAGCTCACCACTTTTGGAGACTGAAGCTTTCTTT
TRBJ1-1 | TRBD1 | TRBV6-5 | NA | CASSYPSTGGYTEAFF | TGTGCCAGCAGTTACCCCTCGACAGGGGGATACACTGAAGCTTTCTTT
TRBJ2-2 | TRBD2 | TRBV27 | NA | CASSLLGSGGANTGELFF | TGTGCCAGCAGTTTATTGGGTAGCGGGGGGGCGAACACCGGGGAGCTGTTTTTT
TRBJ2-2 | NA | TRBV15 | once | CATSRDPGAGELFF | TGTGCCACCAGCAGAGATCCGGGGGCCGGGGAGCTGTTTTTT
TRBJ1-5 | TRBD1 | TRBV6-5 | NA | CASRLDRMGNQPQHF | TGTGCCAGCAGACTGGACAGGATGGGCAATCAGCCCCAGCATTTT
TRBJ2-7 | TRBD1 | TRBV7-2 | NA | CASSRGQGLVYEQYF | TGTGCCAGCAGCCGTGGACAGGGACTTGTTTACGAGCAGTACTTC
TRBJ1-1 | NA | TRBV6-5 | NA | CASSRNRDMNTEAFF | TGTGCCAGCAGCCGTAACAGAGACATGAACACTGAAGCTTTCTTT
TRBJ1-2 | TRBD1 | TRBV5-8 | NA | CASSLPAQGRGINYGYTF | TGTGCCAGCAGCTTACCGGCACAGGGGCGCGGAATAAACTATGGCTACACCTTC
TRBJ2-3 | NA | TRBV29-1 | NA | CSFRGEGTDTQYF | TGCAGCTTCAGGGGGGAGGGCACAGATACGCAGTATTTT